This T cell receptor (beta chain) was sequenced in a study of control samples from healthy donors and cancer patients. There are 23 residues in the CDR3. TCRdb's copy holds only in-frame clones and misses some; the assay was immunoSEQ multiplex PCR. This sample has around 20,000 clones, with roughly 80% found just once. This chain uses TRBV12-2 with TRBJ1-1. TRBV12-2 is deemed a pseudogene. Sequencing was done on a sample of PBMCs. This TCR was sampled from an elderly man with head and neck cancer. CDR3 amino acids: CASRLGPRCLFTGEGRWVTEAFF. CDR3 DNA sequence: TGTGCAAGTCGCTTAGGTCCCCGATGCCTCTTCACAGGGGAGGGTAGATGGGTCACTGAAGCTTTCTTT.